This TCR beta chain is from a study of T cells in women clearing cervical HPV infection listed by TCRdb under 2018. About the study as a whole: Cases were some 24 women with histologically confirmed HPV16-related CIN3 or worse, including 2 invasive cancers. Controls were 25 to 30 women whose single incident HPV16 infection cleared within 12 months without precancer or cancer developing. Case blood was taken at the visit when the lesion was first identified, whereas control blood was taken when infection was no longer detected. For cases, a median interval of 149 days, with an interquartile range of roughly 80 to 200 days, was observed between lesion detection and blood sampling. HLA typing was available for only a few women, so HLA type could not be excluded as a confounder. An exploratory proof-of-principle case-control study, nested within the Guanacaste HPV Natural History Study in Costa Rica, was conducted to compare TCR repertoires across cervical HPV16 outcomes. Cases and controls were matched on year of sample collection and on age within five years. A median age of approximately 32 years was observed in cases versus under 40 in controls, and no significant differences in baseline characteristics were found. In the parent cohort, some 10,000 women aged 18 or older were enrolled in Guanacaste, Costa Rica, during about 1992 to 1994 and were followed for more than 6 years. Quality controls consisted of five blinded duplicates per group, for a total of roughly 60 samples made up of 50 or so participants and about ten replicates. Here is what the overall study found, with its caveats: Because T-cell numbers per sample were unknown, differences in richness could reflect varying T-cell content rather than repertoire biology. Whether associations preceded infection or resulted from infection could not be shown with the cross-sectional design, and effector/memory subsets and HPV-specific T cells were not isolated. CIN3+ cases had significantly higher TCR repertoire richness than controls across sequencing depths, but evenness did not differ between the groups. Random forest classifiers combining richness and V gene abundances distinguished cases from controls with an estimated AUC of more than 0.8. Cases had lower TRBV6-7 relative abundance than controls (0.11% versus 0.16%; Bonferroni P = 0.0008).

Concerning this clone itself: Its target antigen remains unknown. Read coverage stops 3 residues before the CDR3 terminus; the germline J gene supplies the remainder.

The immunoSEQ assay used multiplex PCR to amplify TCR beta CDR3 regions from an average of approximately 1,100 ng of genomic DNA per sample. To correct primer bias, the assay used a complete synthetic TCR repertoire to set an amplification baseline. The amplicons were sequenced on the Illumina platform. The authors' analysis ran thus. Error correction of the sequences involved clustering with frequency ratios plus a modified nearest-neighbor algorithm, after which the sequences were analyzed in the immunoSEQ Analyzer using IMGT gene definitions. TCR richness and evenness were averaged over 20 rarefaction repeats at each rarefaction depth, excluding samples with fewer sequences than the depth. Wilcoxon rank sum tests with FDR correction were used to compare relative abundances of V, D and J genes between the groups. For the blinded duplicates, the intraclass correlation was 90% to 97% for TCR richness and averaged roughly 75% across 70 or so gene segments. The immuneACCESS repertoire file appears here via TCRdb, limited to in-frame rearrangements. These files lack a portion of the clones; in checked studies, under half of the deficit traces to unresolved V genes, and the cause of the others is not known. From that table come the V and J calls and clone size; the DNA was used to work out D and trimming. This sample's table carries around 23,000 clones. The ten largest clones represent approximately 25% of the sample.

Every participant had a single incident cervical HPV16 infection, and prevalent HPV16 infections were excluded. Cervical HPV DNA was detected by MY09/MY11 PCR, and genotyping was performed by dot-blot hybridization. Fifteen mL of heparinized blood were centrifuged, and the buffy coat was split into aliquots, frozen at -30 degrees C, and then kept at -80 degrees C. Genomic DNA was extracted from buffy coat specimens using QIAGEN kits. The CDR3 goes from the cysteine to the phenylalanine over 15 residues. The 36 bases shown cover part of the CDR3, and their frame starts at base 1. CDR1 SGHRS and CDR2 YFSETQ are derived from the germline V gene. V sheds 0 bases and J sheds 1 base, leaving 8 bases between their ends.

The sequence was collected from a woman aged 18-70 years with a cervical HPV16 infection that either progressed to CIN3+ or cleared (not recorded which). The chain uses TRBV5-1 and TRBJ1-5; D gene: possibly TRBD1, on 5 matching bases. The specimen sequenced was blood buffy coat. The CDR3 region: CASSLGEGSNQPQHF. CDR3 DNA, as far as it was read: TGCGCCAGCAGCTTGGGGGAGGGGAGCAATCAGCCC.